The 28 T cell receptor beta chains below all came from one sample that was sequenced in a study of T-cell memory formation after mild COVID-19. TCRdb re-derived calls from the 5' RACE reads in MiXCR, one entry per CDR3 protein. The profile shows 350,000 or so distinct CDR3 sequences, approximately 13% of them singletons. The sample consisted of PBMCs or a T cell subset sorted from them (not recorded which). These receptors were obtained from a man between 18 and 29 years old who had mild COVID-19 (a few samples of this study predate the infection). Cell type and time point are not known.

The chain combines TRBV6-5 with TRBJ1-3; D is unclear. The CDR3 covers 15 residues. V dropped 7 bases and J dropped 2 bases, with 15 bases sitting between them. CDR1 MNHEY and CDR2 SVGAGI come from the germline V gene. The CDR3 nucleotides read TGTGCCAGCACCTGGGAACCCCTCACTGGAAACACCATATATTTT. The encoded protein is CASTWEPLTGNTIYF.

The genes are TRBV5-1 and TRBJ2-7, with D tentatively TRBD1 (6 bases). Trimming removed 2 bases at V and 3 bases at J, with 15 bases between. The CDR3 covers 15 residues. The germline gives CDR1 SGHRS, CDR2 YFSETQ. CDR3 loop: CASSFRDTPYYEQYF. CDR3 nucleotides: TGCGCCAGCAGCTTCCGGGACACTCCTTACTACGAGCAGTACTTC.

The chain joins TRBV15 to TRBJ2-5; D uncertain. CDR1 is LNHNV, CDR2 YYDKDF, per germline (reference sequence). CDR3 length: 17 amino acids. With 0 bases removed from V and 0 bases from J, the gap between germline ends came to 14 bases. The CDR3 DNA follows: TGTGCCACCAGCAGAGATCTGGTTACCCAGTACCAAGAGACCCAGTACTTC. Protein: CATSRDLVTQYQETQYF.

This clonotype was recorded at least ten times. CDR3 DNA: TGCAGTGCCGCAACTAATGAAAAACTGTTTTTT. Encoded protein: CSAATNEKLFF. V usage is TRBV20-1 and J usage is TRBJ1-4; D is uncertain. The CDR3 runs 11 residues. Germline CDR1 DFQATT, CDR2 SNEGSKA (reference sequence). Between the trimmed V and J ends, which lost 6 bases and 0 bases, there was a span of 2 bases.

This rearrangement joins TRBV5-1 to TRBJ2-1; D remains ambiguous. The CDR3 runs to 12 residues. V was pared by 4 bases and J by 7 bases, with 9 bases between. Germline V gene lookup returns CDR1 SGHRS and CDR2 YFSETQ. The CDR3 sequence is CASSPEGNEQFF. CDR3 in DNA: TGCGCCAGCAGCCCAGAAGGGAATGAGCAGTTCTTC.

This clonotype came up many times. CDR3 in amino acids: CASSSSDEQFF. The CDR3 DNA follows: TGCGCCAGCAGCTCTAGCGATGAGCAGTTCTTC. The chain combines TRBV5-1 with TRBJ2-1, with a possible D match to TRBD2 (6 bases). CDR1 and CDR2 from the germline V gene are SGHRS and YFSETQ. Trimming cost V 3 bases and J 8 bases, with 6 bases left between them. This CDR3 has 11 residues.

There are many counts of this clonotype. CDR3 sequence: CASNPDVPYEQYF. The CDR3 bases are TGTGCCAGCAACCCGGACGTCCCCTACGAGCAGTACTTC. This rearrangement joins TRBV6-2 or TRBV6-3 to TRBJ2-7; D unresolved. Germline CDR1 and CDR2: MNHEY and SVGEGT. V was cut by 7 bases and J by 2 bases, with 12 bases left in between. The CDR3 runs to 13 residues.

This clonotype was seen a few times. CDR3 region: CASSNDEPRVGETQYF. CDR3 nucleotide sequence: TGTGCCAGCAGCAATGACGAGCCCCGGGTAGGGGAGACCCAGTACTTC. The chain carries TRBV5-5 and TRBJ2-5; no reliable D call. V gave up 4 bases and J gave up 5 bases, with 21 bases separating them. The length of the CDR3 is 16 residues. CDR1 SGHKS and CDR2 YYEKEE come from the germline V gene (reference sequence).

This clonotype came up a few times. The chain is built from TRBV6-2 or TRBV6-3 and TRBJ2-7; no clear D gene. Trimming stripped 0 bases from V and 6 bases from J, with 9 bases between. The length of the CDR3 is 13 residues. CDR1 is MNHEY and CDR2 is SVGEGT in the germline V gene. The CDR3 sequence is CASSYSAWGEQYF. CDR3 in DNA: TGTGCCAGCAGTTACTCGGCTTGGGGCGAGCAGTACTTC.

The chain uses TRBV12-3 or TRBV12-4 and TRBJ1-5; 8 bases match TRBD1. The CDR3 runs 15 residues. J gave up 7 bases and V 6 bases, and 11 bases lay outside the gene matches. CDR3 protein: CASREGQGPYQPQHF. The CDR3 region has the DNA TGTGCCAGCAGGGAAGGACAGGGCCCCTACCAGCCCCAGCATTTT.

This clonotype was recorded a few times. V is TRBV2 and J is TRBJ2-7; 9 nucleotides agree with TRBD1. The V gene's germline CDR1 is SNHLY and CDR2 FYNNEI. V shed 6 bases and J 3 bases; nucleotides not matched to a gene: 6. The CDR3 is made up of 14 amino acids. The CDR3 loop reads CASSPGTGYYEQYV. The CDR3 DNA follows: TGTGCCAGCAGCCCCGGGACAGGGTACTACGAGCAGTACGTC.

The chain couples TRBV27 to TRBJ1-6, with 9 nucleotides matching TRBD1. CDR3 length: 16 residues. With 5 bases clipped from V and 9 bases from J, the junction kept 11 bases outside the gene matches. Germline assignment: CDR1 MNHEY and CDR2 SMNVEV (reference sequence). The CDR3 sequence: CASSPHPGTGFSPLHF. In nucleotides, the CDR3 is TGTGCCAGCAGTCCTCACCCCGGGACAGGGTTTTCACCCCTCCACTTT.

This clonotype was found a few times. This chain joins TRBV7-2 and TRBJ2-1; TRBD1 agrees at 11 bases. The length of the CDR3 is 18 residues. From germline, CDR1 is SGHTA and CDR2 FQGNSA. Trimming cost V 1 base and J 0 bases; bases outside gene matches: 5. Here the CDR3 reads CASSLGTGGPGSYNEQFF. CDR3 DNA: TGTGCCAGCAGCTTAGGGACAGGGGGCCCCGGCTCCTACAATGAGCAGTTCTTC.

A few counts support this clonotype. The rearrangement links TRBV21-1 to TRBJ2-7. TRBV21-1 is a known pseudogene. The CDR3 spans 13 residues. The CDR3 spells CASSKERSYEQYV. As DNA, the CDR3 is TGTGCCAGCAGCAAGGAACGGTCCTACGAGCAGTACGTC.

V usage is TRBV29-1 and J usage is TRBJ1-2; 8 bases are a match to TRBD1. Germline assignment: CDR1 SQVTM and CDR2 ANQGSEA. Trimming took 6 bases from V and 5 from J; bases not matched to a gene: 8. CDR3 length equals 13 residues. CDR3 protein: CSVVDRGEYGYTF. CDR3 sequence (DNA): TGCAGCGTAGTTGACAGGGGTGAATATGGCTACACCTTC.

This clonotype occurred many times. This sequence joins TRBV5-1 and TRBJ1-1, with D possibly being TRBD1 (6 bases). Trimming took 4 bases from V and 5 from J, leaving 12 bases between them. The CDR3 has 13 amino acids. Per the germline V gene, CDR1 is SGHRS and CDR2 is YFSETQ. Here the CDR3 reads CASSKRGSTEAFF. The CDR3 coding sequence is TGCGCCAGCAGCAAAAGGGGGTCTACTGAAGCTTTCTTT. Looking up the rest from reference TRBV5-1 and TRBJ1-1 gives the full variable domain: KAGVTQTPRYLIKTRGQQVTLSCSPISGHRSVSWYQQTPGQGLQFLFEYFSETQRNKGNFPGRFSGRQFSNSRSEMNVSTLELGDSALYLCASSKRGSTEAFFGQGTRLTVV.

This clonotype has more than one count but fewer than ten. The chain has TRBV12-3 or TRBV12-4 and TRBJ2-1, with no clear D. The CDR3 extends over 15 amino acids. The V end was cut by 7 bases, the J end by 5 bases, with 18 bases between. This chain's CDR3 is CASTYDGRLNNEQFF. In DNA, the CDR3 is TGTGCCAGCACCTACGATGGCCGTCTAAACAATGAGCAGTTCTTC.

This clonotype was detected many times. This chain links TRBV20-1 with TRBJ2-2; D tentatively reads TRBD1 or TRBD2 (5 bases each). The CDR3 is 14 amino acids. Deletions cut 6 bases from V and 1 base from J, with 12 bases between. Germline-derived CDR1 and CDR2 are DFQATT and SNEGSKA (reference sequence). The CDR3 nucleotides are TGCAGTGCAACCGGGACGAGGAACACCGGGGAGCTGTTTTTT. This translates into CSATGTRNTGELFF.

V gene TRBV6-5 combines with J gene TRBJ1-2; D is undetermined. This CDR3 spans 14 amino acids. Germline CDR1 is MNHEY and CDR2 is SVGAGI. Deletions cut 4 bases from V and 4 bases from J, with 13 bases between. DNA of the CDR3: TGTGCCAGCAGTTTGAGAGCTACGACCTATGGCTACACCTTC. Protein product: CASSLRATTYGYTF.

V usage is TRBV9 and J usage is TRBJ1-2; D might be TRBD1 (6 bases). CDR1 and CDR2 (germline): SGDLS, YYNGEE. This CDR3 has 14 residues. V lost 4 bases and J lost 2, with 12 bases in between. DNA of the CDR3: TGTGCCAGCAGCACGGGGGCGATCAACTATGGCTACACCTTC. The encoded protein is CASSTGAINYGYTF. Full variable domain (rest looked up from reference TRBV9 and TRBJ1-2): DSGVTQTPKHLITATGQRVTLRCSPRSGDLSVYWYQQSLDQGLQFLIQYYNGEERAKGNILERFSAQQFPDLHSELNLSSLELGDSALYFCASSTGAINYGYTFGSGTRLTVV.

A few counts support this clonotype. In nucleotides, the CDR3 is TGTGCCAGCAGCTTGGGACCTCTAGACGAGCAGTACGTC. It specifies CASSLGPLDEQYV. V and J are TRBV5-4 and TRBJ2-7; D is unresolved. The CDR3 contains 13 residues. The germline CDR1 and CDR2 sequences are SGHNT and YYREEE (reference sequence). V lost 0 bases and J lost 5, with 9 bases in between.

This clonotype showed up just a few times. The chain has TRBV20-1 and TRBJ1-2; D remains unclear. The CDR3 loop spans 11 amino acids. Between the trimmed V and J ends, which lost 7 bases and 3 bases, there was a span of 9 bases. Germline V gene lookup returns CDR1 DFQATT and CDR2 SNEGSKA (reference sequence). The chain's CDR3 is CSGTDDYGYTF. CDR3 coding DNA: TGCAGTGGGACGGATGACTATGGCTACACCTTC.

The chain uses TRBV11-2 and TRBJ2-7, with 8 bases that match TRBD2. With V trimmed by 7 bases and J by 0 bases, 5 bases remained unmatched. CDR3 length: 14 residues. Germline V gene data show CDR1 as SGHAT and CDR2 as FQNNGV. In DNA form, the CDR3 reads TGTGCCAGCACCCGGGGGGGGAGCTCCTACGAGCAGTACTTC. It codes for CASTRGGSSYEQYF. Full variable domain (missing parts from reference TRBV11-2 and TRBJ2-7): EAGVAQSPRYKIIEKRQSVAFWCNPISGHATLYWYQQILGQGPKLLIQFQNNGVVDDSQLPKDRFSAERLKGVDSTLKIQPAKLEDSAVYLCASTRGGSSYEQYFGPGTRLTVT.

This clonotype appeared a few times. This sequence joins TRBV7-9 and TRBJ2-2; either TRBD1 or TRBD2 may fit D (5 bases each). This CDR3 region has 17 residues. Germline CDR1 reads SEHNR; CDR2 reads FQNEAQ (reference sequence). The V and J ends lost 5 bases and 1 base respectively, with 17 bases between them. The CDR3 nucleotides read TGTGCCAGCAGCCTCAGGGACGGACCCTTGAACACCGGGGAGCTGTTTTTT. Translating it yields CASSLRDGPLNTGELFF.

CDR3 sequence: CASSQGLGGAEETQYF. CDR3 DNA: TGTGCCAGCAGCCAAGGACTAGGGGGGGCCGAAGAGACCCAGTACTTC. J is TRBJ2-5 and V is TRBV4-2, with D tentatively TRBD2 (7 bases). Trimming cost V 1 base and J 3 bases, with 15 bases left between them. This CDR3 is 16 amino acids long. The germline CDR1 and CDR2 sequences are LGHNA and YNFKEQ.

This clonotype was counted at least ten times. The rearrangement links TRBV18 to TRBJ1-5; possible D gene TRBD1, 5 bases. The germline gives CDR1 KGHSH, CDR2 LQKENI. This CDR3 comprises 14 residues. Trimming removed 2 bases at V and 6 bases at J, with 11 bases between. CDR3 loop: CASSPEAGSQPQHF. The CDR3 bases are TGTGCCAGCTCACCAGAGGCAGGGAGTCAGCCCCAGCATTTT. The complete variable domain, with remaining parts taken from reference TRBV18 and TRBJ1-5, reads NAGVMQNPRHLVRRRGQEARLRCSPMKGHSHVYWYRQLPEEGLKFMVYLQKENIIDESGMPKERFSAEFPKEGPSILRIQQVVRGDSAAYFCASSPEAGSQPQHFGDGTRLSIL.

The rearrangement joins TRBV7-2 to TRBJ1-6; D remains ambiguous. The V end was cut by 1 base, the J end by 2 bases, with 9 bases between. Germline V gene data show CDR1 as SGHTA and CDR2 as FQGNSA. The CDR3 spans 16 residues. The CDR3 DNA reads TGTGCCAGCAGCTTAGAAGGCCCACCCTATAATTCACCCCTCCACTTT. Protein sequence: CASSLEGPPYNSPLHF.

This clonotype has just a few counts. The chain couples TRBV29-1 to TRBJ2-1; D is unresolved. The CDR3 spans 12 residues. The germline V gene has CDR1 SQVTM and CDR2 ANQGSEA. The V end lost 7 bases, the J end lost 8 bases, and 15 bases lay between the germline ends. The CDR3 nucleotides read TGCAGCGCCACCTCCCCGGTGCATGAGCAGTTCTTC. Its protein is CSATSPVHEQFF.